Given below is one T cell receptor beta chain in context. Its antigen is as yet unknown. A far larger clone is only one base removed, so a read error is likely. This sample is part of a study of regulatory T cells in long-lasting Graves disease. Study-level points and caveats: Persistent Graves' patients showed reduced TCR diversity versus newly diagnosed patients. Possibly, accuracy suffered from the small sample size. Sharing of public clonotypes was greater in persistent patients (2,741) than in new patients (approximately 940).

As to time point: newly diagnosed GD, antithyroid drugs for less than 3 months. PBMC RNA served as the TCR library source. As a group, patients came from one endocrinology department in Xi'an, China. Both iRepertoire HTBI primers and Arm-PCR of CDR3 regions were used to build the TCR beta libraries. TCRdb re-derived calls from the multiplex PCR reads in MiXCR, one entry per CDR3 protein. The sample has about 220,000 distinct CDR3 sequences; approximately 20% are singletons. The CDR3 spans 15 residues. Germline V gene data show CDR1 as MNHEY and CDR2 as SMNVEV (reference sequence). The rearrangement uses TRBV27 and TRBJ2-1; tentatively, D is TRBD2 (5 bases). The J call may be wrong; the DNA end is better matched by TRBJ2-5. This TCR was sampled from a female donor with Graves disease. The sample was peripheral blood mononuclear cells (PBMCs), taken at new diagnosis, from a patient treated with antithyroid drugs. The CDR3 sequence is CANNPEWGVQETQYF. CDR3 bases: TGTGCCAACAACCCGGAATGGGGAGTACAAGAGACCCAGTACTTC.